The clone carrying this T cell receptor (beta chain) has only a few counts. No antigen is known for it. The CDR3 has 14 amino acids. Between the trimmed V and J ends, which lost 1 base and 6 bases, there was a span of 11 bases. In germline, CDR1 is SGHDT, CDR2 YYEEEE. These data are taken from a study of response to subunit inactivated influenza vaccine. Findings of the study overall: The authors put forward the suggestion that each seasonal influenza vaccination may bring in only a limited number of new T cells.

A single record per CDR3 protein comes from TCRdb applying MiXCR to the RT-PCR reads. Of 500,000 to 650,000 distinct CDR3 sequences listed, approximately 7.1% are singletons. This TCR came from a man aged 50 to 69 who received an inactivated influenza vaccine. The rearrangement joins TRBV5-6 to TRBJ2-1; D not certain. This sample comprised PBMCs from blood, obtained about 23 months after vaccination. The CDR3 sequence is CASSLSYARNEQFF. The CDR3 region has the DNA TGTGCCAGCAGCTTGAGCTATGCTCGCAATGAGCAGTTCTTC.